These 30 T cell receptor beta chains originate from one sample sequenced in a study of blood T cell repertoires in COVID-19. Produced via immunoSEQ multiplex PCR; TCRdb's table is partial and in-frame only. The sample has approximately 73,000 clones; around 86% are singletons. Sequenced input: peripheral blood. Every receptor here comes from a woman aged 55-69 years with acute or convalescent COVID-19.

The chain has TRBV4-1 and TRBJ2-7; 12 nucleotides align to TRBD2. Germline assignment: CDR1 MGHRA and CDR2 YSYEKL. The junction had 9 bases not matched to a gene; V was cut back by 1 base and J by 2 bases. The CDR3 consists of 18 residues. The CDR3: CASSQGRTSGILTYEQYF. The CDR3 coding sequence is TGCGCCAGCAGCCAAGGGAGGACTAGCGGGATCCTTACCTACGAGCAGTACTTC.

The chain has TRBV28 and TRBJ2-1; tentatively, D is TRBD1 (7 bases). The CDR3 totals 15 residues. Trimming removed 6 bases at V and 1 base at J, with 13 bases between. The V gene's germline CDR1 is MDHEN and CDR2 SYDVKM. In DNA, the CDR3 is TGTGCCAGCAGCTCCCCAGGGGGGTCCTACAATGAGCAGTTCTTC. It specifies CASSSPGGSYNEQFF.

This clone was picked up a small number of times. CDR3 protein: CASGWDSSQPQHF. The CDR3, as DNA: TGTGCCAGCGGCTGGGACAGTAGTCAGCCCCAGCATTTT. The chain recombines TRBV2 with TRBJ1-5; TRBD1 matches 7 bases. Germline V gene data show CDR1 as SNHLY and CDR2 as FYNNEI. The CDR3 is made up of 13 amino acids. The V segment lost 8 bases and the J segment 6 bases; nucleotides outside the gene matches: 7.

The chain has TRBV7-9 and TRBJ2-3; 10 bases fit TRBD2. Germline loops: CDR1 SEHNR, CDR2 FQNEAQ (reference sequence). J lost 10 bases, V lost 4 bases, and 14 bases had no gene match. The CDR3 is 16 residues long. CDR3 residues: CASSSRGGSSGRAQYF. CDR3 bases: TGTGCCAGCAGCTCCAGGGGGGGGTCTAGCGGGAGAGCGCAGTATTTT.

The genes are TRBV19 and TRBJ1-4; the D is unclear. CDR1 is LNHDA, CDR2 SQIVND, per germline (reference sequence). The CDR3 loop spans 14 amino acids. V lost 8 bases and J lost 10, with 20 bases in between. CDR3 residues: CASGPGGGMGKLFF. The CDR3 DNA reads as TGTGCCAGTGGCCCCGGAGGCGGGATGGGAAAACTGTTTTTT.

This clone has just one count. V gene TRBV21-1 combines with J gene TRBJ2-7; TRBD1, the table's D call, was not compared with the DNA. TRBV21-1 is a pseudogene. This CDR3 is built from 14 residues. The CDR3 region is CASSKGHRHHEQYF. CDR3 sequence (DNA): TGTGCCAGCAGCAAAGGGCACCGCCACCACGAGCAGTACTTC.

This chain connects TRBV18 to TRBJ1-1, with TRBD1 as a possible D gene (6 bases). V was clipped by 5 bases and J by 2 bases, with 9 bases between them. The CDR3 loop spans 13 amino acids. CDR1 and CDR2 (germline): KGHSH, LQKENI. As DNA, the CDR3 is TGTGCCAGCTCAACAGGGCCCAACACTGAAGCTTTCTTT. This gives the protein CASSTGPNTEAFF.

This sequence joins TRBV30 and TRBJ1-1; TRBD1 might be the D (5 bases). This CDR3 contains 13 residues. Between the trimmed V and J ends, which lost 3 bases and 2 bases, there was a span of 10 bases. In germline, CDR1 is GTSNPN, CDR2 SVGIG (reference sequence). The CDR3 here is CAWRRTLNTEAFF. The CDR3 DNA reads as TGTGCCTGGAGGAGGACACTAAACACTGAAGCTTTCTTT.

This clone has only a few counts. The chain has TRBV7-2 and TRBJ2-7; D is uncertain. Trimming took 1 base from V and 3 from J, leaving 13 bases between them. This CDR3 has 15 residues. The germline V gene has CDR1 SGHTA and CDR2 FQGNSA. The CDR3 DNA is TGTGCCAGCAGCTTAGGTGGGCAGCCAGACTACGAGCAGTACTTC. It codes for CASSLGGQPDYEQYF.

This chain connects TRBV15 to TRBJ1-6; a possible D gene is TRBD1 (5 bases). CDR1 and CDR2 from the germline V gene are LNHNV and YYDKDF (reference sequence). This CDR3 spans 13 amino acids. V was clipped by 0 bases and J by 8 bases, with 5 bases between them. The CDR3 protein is CATSREGHSPLHF. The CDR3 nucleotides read TGTGCCACCAGCAGAGAGGGGCATTCACCCCTCCACTTT.

Here the CDR3 reads CSVTDSLAYEQYF. The CDR3 nucleotides read TGCAGCGTTACGGACAGCCTAGCCTACGAGCAGTACTTC. The chain carries TRBV29-1 and TRBJ2-7; maybe TRBD1 (6 bases). Trimming removed 5 bases from V and 2 bases from J, with 13 bases in between. The CDR3 runs to 13 residues. Germline CDR1 reads SQVTM; CDR2 reads ANQGSEA.

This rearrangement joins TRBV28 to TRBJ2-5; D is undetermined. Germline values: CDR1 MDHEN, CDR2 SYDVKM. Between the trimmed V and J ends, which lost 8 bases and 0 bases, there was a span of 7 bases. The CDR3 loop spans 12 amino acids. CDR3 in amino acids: CASGAYQETQYF. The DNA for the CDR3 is TGTGCCAGCGGAGCCTACCAAGAGACCCAGTACTTC.

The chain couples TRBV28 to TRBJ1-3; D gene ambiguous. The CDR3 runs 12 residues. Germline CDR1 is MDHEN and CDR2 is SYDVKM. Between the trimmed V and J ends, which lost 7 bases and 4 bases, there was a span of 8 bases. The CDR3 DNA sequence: TGTGCCAGCACCGGACTAGGAAACACCATATATTTT. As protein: CASTGLGNTIYF. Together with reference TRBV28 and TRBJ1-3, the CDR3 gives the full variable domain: DVKVTQSSRYLVKRTGEKVFLECVQDMDHENMFWYRQDPGLGLRLIYFSYDVKMKEKGDIPEGYSVSREKKERFSLILESASTNQTSMYLCASTGLGNTIYFGEGSWLTVV.

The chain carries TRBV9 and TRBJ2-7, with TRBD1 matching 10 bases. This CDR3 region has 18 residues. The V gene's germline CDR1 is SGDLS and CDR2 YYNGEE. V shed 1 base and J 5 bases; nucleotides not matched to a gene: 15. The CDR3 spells CASSVLSGGDRGINEQYF. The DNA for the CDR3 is TGTGCCAGCAGCGTATTAAGCGGTGGGGACAGGGGTATCAACGAGCAGTACTTC. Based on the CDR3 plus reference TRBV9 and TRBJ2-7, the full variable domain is DSGVTQTPKHLITATGQRVTLRCSPRSGDLSVYWYQQSLDQGLQFLIQYYNGEERAKGNILERFSAQQFPDLHSELNLSSLELGDSALYFCASSVLSGGDRGINEQYFGPGTRLTVT.

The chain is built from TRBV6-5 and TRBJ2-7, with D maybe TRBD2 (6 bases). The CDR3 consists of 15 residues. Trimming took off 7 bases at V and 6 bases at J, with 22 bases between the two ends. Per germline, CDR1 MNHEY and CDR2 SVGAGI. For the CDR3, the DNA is TGTGCCAGCACATTTTCGCTCGCTAGCGATCGCGAGCAGTACTTC. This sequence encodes CASTFSLASDREQYF.

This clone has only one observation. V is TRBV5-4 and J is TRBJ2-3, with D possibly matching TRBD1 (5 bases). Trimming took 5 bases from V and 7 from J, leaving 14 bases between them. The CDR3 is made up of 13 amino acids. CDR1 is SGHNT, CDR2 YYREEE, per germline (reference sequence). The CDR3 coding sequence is TGTGCCAGCAGATCAGGGTTTTCTAATACGCAGTATTTT. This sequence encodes CASRSGFSNTQYF.

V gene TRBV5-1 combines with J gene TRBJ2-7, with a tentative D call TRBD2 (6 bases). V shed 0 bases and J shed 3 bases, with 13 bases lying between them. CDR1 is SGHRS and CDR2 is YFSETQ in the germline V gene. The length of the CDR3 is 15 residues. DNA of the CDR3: TGCGCCAGCAGCTTGGCCTTGGGACTCCGCTACGAGCAGTACTTC. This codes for CASSLALGLRYEQYF.

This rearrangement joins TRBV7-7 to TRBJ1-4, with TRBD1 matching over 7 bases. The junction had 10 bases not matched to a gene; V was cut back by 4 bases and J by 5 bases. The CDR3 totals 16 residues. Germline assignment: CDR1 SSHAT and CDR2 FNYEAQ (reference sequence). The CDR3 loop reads CASSSPRQGRNEKLFF. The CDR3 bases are TGTGCCAGCAGCTCCCCTCGACAGGGCCGAAATGAAAAACTGTTTTTT.

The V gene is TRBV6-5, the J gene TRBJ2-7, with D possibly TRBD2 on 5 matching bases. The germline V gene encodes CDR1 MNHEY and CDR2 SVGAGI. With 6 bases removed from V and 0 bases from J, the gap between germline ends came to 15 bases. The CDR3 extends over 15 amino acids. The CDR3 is CASRVSSADSYEQYF. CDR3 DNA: TGTGCCAGCAGGGTTTCCTCAGCGGACTCCTACGAGCAGTACTTC.

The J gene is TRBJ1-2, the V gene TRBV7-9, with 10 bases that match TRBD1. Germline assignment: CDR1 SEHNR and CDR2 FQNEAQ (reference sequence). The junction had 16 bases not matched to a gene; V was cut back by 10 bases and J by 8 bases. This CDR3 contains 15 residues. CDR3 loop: CATPGQGTDGSGYTF. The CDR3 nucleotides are TGTGCCACCCCGGGACAGGGGACCGATGGGAGCGGCTACACCTTC.

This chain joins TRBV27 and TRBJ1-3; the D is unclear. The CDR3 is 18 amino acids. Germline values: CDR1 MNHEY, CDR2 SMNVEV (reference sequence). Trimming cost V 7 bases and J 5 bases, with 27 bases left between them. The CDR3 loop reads CASTPSSSRRGFRNTIYF. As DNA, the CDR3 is TGTGCCAGCACCCCCTCCAGTTCACGGCGGGGTTTTAGAAACACCATATATTTT.

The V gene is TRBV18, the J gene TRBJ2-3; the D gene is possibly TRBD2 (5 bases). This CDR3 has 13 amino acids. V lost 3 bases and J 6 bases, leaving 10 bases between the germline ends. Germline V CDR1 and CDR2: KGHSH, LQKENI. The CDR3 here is CASSPPGGDTQYF. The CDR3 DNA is TGTGCCAGCTCACCCCCTGGCGGGGATACGCAGTATTTT.

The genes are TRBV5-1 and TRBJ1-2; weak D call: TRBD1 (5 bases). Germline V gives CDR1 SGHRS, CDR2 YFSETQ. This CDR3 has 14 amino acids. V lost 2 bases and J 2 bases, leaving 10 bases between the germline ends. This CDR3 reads CASSFDDRNYGYTF. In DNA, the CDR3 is TGCGCCAGCAGCTTCGACGACAGAAACTATGGCTACACCTTC.

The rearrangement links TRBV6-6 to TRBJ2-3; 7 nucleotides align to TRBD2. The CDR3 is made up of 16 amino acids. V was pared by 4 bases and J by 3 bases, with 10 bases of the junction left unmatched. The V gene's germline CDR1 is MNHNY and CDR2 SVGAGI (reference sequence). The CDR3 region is CASSWRGGSGTDTQYF. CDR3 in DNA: TGTGCCAGCAGTTGGCGGGGAGGGAGTGGGACAGATACGCAGTATTTT.

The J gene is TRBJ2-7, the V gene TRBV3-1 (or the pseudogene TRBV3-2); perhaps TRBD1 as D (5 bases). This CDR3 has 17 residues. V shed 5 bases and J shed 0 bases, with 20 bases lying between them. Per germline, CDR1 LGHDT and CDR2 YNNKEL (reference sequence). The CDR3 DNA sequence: TGTGCCAGCAGCTATGGATTACGACAGATAATCTCCTACGAGCAGTACTTC. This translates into CASSYGLRQIISYEQYF.

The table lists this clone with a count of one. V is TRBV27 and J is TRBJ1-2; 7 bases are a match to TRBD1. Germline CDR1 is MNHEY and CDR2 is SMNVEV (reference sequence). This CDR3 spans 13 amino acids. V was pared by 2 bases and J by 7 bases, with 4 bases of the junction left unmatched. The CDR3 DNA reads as TGTGCCAGCAGTTTACGAGGGGGCGTTGGCTACACCTTC. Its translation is CASSLRGGVGYTF.

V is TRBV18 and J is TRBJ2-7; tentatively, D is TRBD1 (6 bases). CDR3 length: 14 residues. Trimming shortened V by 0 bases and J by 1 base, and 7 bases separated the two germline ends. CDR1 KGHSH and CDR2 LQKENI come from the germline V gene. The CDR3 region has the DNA TGTGCCAGCTCACCACCCGGACAGTCCTACGAGCAGTACTTC. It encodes CASSPPGQSYEQYF.

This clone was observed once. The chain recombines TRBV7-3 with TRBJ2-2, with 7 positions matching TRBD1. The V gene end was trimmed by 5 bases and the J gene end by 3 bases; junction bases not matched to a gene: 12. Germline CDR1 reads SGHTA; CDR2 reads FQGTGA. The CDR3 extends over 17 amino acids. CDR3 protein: CASSLPHRQGYTGELFF. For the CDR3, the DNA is TGTGCCAGCAGCCTCCCCCACCGACAGGGCTACACCGGGGAGCTGTTTTTT.

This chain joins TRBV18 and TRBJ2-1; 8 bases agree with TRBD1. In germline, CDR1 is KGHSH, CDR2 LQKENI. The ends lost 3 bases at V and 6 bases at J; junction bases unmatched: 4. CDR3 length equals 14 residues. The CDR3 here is CASSPRTGSNEQFF. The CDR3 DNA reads TGTGCCAGCTCACCGAGGACAGGGTCCAATGAGCAGTTCTTC.

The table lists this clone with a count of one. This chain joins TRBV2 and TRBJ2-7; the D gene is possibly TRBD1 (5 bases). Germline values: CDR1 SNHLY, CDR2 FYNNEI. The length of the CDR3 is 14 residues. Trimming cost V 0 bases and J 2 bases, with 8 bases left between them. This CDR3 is CASSEAGHAYEQYF. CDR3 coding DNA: TGTGCCAGCAGTGAAGCCGGACATGCCTACGAGCAGTACTTC.